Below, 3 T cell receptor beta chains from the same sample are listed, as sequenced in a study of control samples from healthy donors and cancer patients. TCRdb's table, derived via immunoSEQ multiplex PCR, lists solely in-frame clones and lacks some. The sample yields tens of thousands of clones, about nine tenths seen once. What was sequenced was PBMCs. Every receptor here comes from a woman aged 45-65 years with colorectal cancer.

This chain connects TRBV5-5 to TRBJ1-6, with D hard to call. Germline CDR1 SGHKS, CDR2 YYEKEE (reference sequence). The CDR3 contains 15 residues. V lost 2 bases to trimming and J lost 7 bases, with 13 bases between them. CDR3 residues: CASSLGNSHNSPLHF. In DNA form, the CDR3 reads TGTGCCAGCAGCTTAGGTAACAGCCACAATTCACCCCTCCACTTT.

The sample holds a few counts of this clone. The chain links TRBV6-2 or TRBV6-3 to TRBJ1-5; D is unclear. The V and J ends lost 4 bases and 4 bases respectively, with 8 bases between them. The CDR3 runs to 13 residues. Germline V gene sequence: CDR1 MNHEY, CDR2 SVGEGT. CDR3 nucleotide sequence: TGTGCCAGCAGTTCAACCACTAATCAGCCCCAGCATTTT. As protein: CASSSTTNQPQHF.

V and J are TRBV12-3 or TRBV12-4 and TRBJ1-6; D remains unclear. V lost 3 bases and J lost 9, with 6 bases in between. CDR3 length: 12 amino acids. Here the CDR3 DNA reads TGTGCCAGCAGTTTTGTCGGTTCACCCCTCCACTTT. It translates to CASSFVGSPLHF.